Below, 6 T cell receptor beta chains from the same sample are listed, as sequenced in a study of cytomegalovirus exposure and HLA in healthy donors. In the PCR, 60 Vbeta and 13 Jbeta primers were used. Here immunoSEQ multiplex PCR was the method, and the copy in TCRdb shows in-frame clones only, minus some. The table records 100,000 to 150,000 clones, 78% of them present only once. Specimen: PBMCs. The receptors shown here come from a woman aged 40 to 50 in good health and CMV-seronegative.

This chain links TRBV27 with TRBJ2-7; 11 nucleotides agree with TRBD1. V dropped 5 bases and J dropped 5; count of bases not matched to a gene: 8. The CDR3 spans 15 residues. Germline V gives CDR1 MNHEY, CDR2 SMNVEV (reference sequence). CDR3 sequence: CASSRQDRGPHEQYF. In DNA, the CDR3 is TGTGCCAGCAGTCGCCAGGACAGGGGGCCCCACGAGCAGTACTTC.

This clone has just a few counts. The chain recombines TRBV25-1 with TRBJ1-3, with D perhaps TRBD1 (5 bases). The V end was cut by 1 base, the J end by 4 bases, with 11 bases between. The CDR3 has 15 residues. Germline loops: CDR1 MGHDK, CDR2 SYGVNS. The CDR3 DNA follows: TGTGCCAGCAGTGAATGGGCAGGGCGCGGAAACACCATATATTTT. This translates into CASSEWAGRGNTIYF.

This clone was picked up a small number of times. J is TRBJ2-3 and V is TRBV7-9; TRBD2 matches at 7 bases. CDR3 length equals 15 residues. The J segment lost 2 bases and the V segment lost 3 bases, leaving 5 bases of the junction unmatched. Germline lookup yields CDR1 SEHNR and CDR2 FQNEAQ (reference sequence). The CDR3 DNA reads as TGTGCCAGCAGCTTCCGAGCGGGGCACACAGATACGCAGTATTTT. Translating gives CASSFRAGHTDTQYF. Together with reference TRBV7-9 and TRBJ2-3, the CDR3 gives the full variable domain: DTGVSQNPRHKITKRGQNVTFRCDPISEHNRLYWYRQTLGQGPEFLTYFQNEAQLEKSRLLSDRFSAERPKGSFSTLEIQRTEQGDSAMYLCASSFRAGHTDTQYFGPGTRLTVL.

The chain uses TRBV28 and TRBJ2-5; 11 bases line up with TRBD1. With 6 bases clipped from V and 13 bases from J, the junction kept 10 bases outside the gene matches. The CDR3 has 13 amino acids. Germline loops: CDR1 MDHEN, CDR2 SYDVKM. The CDR3 reads CASRTGQGGVGYF. Here the CDR3 DNA reads TGTGCCAGCAGGACGGGACAGGGGGGCGTCGGGTACTTC.

This chain links TRBV11-2 with TRBJ1-2; 7 bases are shared with TRBD1. The CDR3 is 15 residues long. J was trimmed by 4 bases and V by 5 bases; bases with no gene match: 10. Germline CDR1 is SGHAT and CDR2 is FQNNGV. Here the CDR3 reads CASSPPGTAGYGYTF. CDR3 nucleotides: TGTGCCAGCAGCCCCCCCGGGACAGCGGGCTATGGCTACACCTTC.

V is TRBV28 and J is TRBJ1-4, with TRBD1 identical over 8 bases. The CDR3 totals 15 residues. CDR1 and CDR2 (germline): MDHEN, SYDVKM. V lost 6 bases, J lost 11 bases, and 14 bases stayed unmatched. In DNA, the CDR3 is TGTGCCAGCAGCCCAAGTGGGACAGGCACCCCTAAACTGTTTTTT. Its protein is CASSPSGTGTPKLFF.